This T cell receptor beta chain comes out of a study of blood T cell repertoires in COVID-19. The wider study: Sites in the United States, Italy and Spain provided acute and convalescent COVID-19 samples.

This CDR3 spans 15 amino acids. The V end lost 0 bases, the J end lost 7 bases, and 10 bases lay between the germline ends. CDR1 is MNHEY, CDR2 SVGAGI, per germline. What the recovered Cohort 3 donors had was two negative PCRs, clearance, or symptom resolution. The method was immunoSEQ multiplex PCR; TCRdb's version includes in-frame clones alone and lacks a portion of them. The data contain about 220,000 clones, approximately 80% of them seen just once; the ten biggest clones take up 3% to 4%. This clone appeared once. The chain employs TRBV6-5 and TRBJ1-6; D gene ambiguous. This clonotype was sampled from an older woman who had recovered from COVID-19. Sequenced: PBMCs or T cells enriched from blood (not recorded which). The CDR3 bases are TGTGCCAGCAGTTACTCCGGGTATCTGAATTCACCCCTCCACTTT. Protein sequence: CASSYSGYLNSPLHF.